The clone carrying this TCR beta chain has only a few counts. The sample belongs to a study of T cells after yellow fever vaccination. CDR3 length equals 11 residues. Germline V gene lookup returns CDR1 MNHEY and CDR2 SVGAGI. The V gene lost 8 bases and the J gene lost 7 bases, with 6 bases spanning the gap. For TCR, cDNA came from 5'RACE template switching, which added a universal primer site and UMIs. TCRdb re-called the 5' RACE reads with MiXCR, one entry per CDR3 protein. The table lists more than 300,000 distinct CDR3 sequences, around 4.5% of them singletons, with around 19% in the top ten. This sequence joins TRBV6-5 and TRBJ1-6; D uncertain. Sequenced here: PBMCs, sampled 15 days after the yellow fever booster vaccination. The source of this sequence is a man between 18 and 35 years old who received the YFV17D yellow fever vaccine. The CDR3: CASRSNSPLHF. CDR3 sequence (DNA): TGTGCCAGCCGGTCGAATTCACCCCTCCACTTT.